The 30 T cell receptor beta chains listed next were all sequenced from one sample in a study of PD-1 blockade in classical Hodgkin lymphoma. Libraries were prepared by immunoSEQ multiplex PCR; TCRdb keeps only in-frame clonotypes and omits some of them. Among 150,000 or so clones listed, around four fifths were seen once. Every patient was affected by relapse after autologous stem cell transplantation, while exposure to brentuximab vedotin was not uniform. The starting material was peripheral blood mononuclear cells (PBMCs), obtained before the second cycle of nivolumab. These receptors all stem from a human donor with classical Hodgkin lymphoma.

The J gene is TRBJ2-3, the V gene TRBV28; D is uncertain. V dropped 6 bases and J dropped 2 bases, with 6 bases sitting between them. CDR1 is MDHEN, CDR2 SYDVKM, per germline. The CDR3 runs 12 residues. The CDR3 loop reads CASSLSTDTQYF. The DNA of the CDR3 is TGTGCCAGCAGCCTGTCCACAGATACGCAGTATTTT.

This clone was seen once. The CDR3 loop is CASSQPDRATDTQYF. The CDR3 DNA reads as TGTGCCAGCAGCCAACCCGACAGGGCCACAGATACGCAGTATTTT. This rearrangement joins TRBV4-2 to TRBJ2-3, with 7 bases aligning to TRBD1. Trimming removed 2 bases from V and 2 bases from J; junction bases left unmatched: 4. The CDR3 has 15 amino acids. The germline V gene has CDR1 LGHNA and CDR2 YNFKEQ.

The V call is TRBV18, the J call TRBJ2-1; TRBD1 is a possible D gene (9 bases). V was trimmed by 3 bases and J by 7 bases, leaving 19 bases between them. Germline assignment: CDR1 KGHSH and CDR2 LQKENI. This CDR3 comprises 16 residues. This chain's CDR3 is CASSPPGGTGINEQFF. The CDR3 DNA reads as TGTGCCAGCTCACCGCCGGGGGGGACAGGGATAAATGAGCAGTTCTTC.

The J gene is TRBJ2-3, the V gene TRBV29-1; 7 nucleotides line up with TRBD2. The germline V gene has CDR1 SQVTM and CDR2 ANQGSEA. The CDR3 loop spans 14 amino acids. The V segment lost 8 bases and the J segment 0 bases; nucleotides outside the gene matches: 8. The CDR3 is CSTRGGASTDTQYF. Here the CDR3 DNA reads TGCAGCACCCGGGGAGGGGCTAGCACAGATACGCAGTATTTT.

The V call is TRBV7-7, the J call TRBJ2-1; 11 bases map to TRBD2. The CDR3 extends over 15 amino acids. CDR1 is SSHAT, CDR2 FNYEAQ, per germline (reference sequence). The trim removed 5 bases at V and 8 bases at J, leaving 8 bases unmatched. The CDR3 DNA reads TGTGCCAGCAGCCAGGGACTAGCGGCAAGGGATGAGCAGTTCTTC. Its translation is CASSQGLAARDEQFF.

The rearrangement uses TRBV6-6 and TRBJ2-2; D gene uncertain. The germline V and J ends were trimmed by 7 bases and 4 bases, with 7 bases remaining between them. This CDR3 has 12 residues. Germline V CDR1 and CDR2: MNHNY, SVGAGI (reference sequence). The CDR3 coding sequence is TGTGCCAGCAAGATTGGCACCGGGGAGCTGTTTTTT. This encodes CASKIGTGELFF.

Here the CDR3 reads CASSIEGSGTQDTQYF. CDR3 coding DNA: TGTGCCAGTAGTATAGAAGGGTCCGGAACCCAGGATACGCAGTATTTT. The rearrangement joins TRBV19 to TRBJ2-3; D not certain. The CDR3 extends over 16 amino acids. Trimming shortened V by 0 bases and J by 6 bases, and 16 bases separated the two germline ends. Germline CDR1 reads LNHDA; CDR2 reads SQIVND (reference sequence).

This chain joins TRBV6-5 and TRBJ1-1, with D possibly matching TRBD1 (6 bases). Per the germline V gene, CDR1 is MNHEY and CDR2 is SVGAGI. The ends were cut back, 4 bases at V and 1 base at J, with 13 bases in the middle. There are 15 residues in the CDR3. The CDR3 region has the DNA TGTGCCAGCAGTTTTGGGGGCGCGTCGAACACTGAAGCTTTCTTT. Protein product: CASSFGGASNTEAFF.

V gene TRBV5-3 combines with J gene TRBJ1-5, with a weak D call TRBD1 (5 bases). TRBV5-3 is identified as an open reading frame with a role that is uncertain. This CDR3 region has 15 residues. The V end lost 4 bases, the J end lost 0 bases, and 11 bases lay between the germline ends. For the CDR3, the DNA is TGTGCCAGAAGCCAGAGGACAAATAGCAATCAGCCCCAGCATTTT. It is translated as CARSQRTNSNQPQHF.

This chain's CDR3 is CASSFRGPYNEQFF. The CDR3 nucleotides are TGTGCCAGCAGCTTCAGGGGGCCCTACAATGAGCAGTTCTTC. This chain joins TRBV7-6 and TRBJ2-1, with TRBD1 matching 8 bases. The CDR3 totals 14 residues. Germline trimming cut 3 bases from V and 2 bases from J; bases unmatched to any gene: 0. Germline assignment: CDR1 SGHVS and CDR2 FNYEAQ.

With regard to this clone: One end of the junction fails to match germline, which may point to a read error. The chain combines TRBV5-1 with TRBJ2-7; D not resolved. The CDR3 runs 11 residues. CDR1 and CDR2 (germline): SGHRS, YFSETQ. For the CDR3, the DNA is TGTGCCAGCAGCTTGAATTTCGAGCAGTACTTC. Protein product: CASSLNFEQYF.

The rearrangement joins TRBV6-5 to TRBJ2-7, with 8 bases aligning to TRBD2. The trim removed 5 bases at V and 5 bases at J, leaving 11 bases unmatched. The CDR3 extends over 15 amino acids. From germline, CDR1 is MNHEY and CDR2 SVGAGI. DNA of the CDR3: TGTGCCAGCAGTAACAATGGTGCGGGAGGAAACGAGCAGTACTTC. This sequence encodes CASSNNGAGGNEQYF.

V gene TRBV5-1 combines with J gene TRBJ1-6; weak D call: TRBD1 (6 bases). Germline assignment: CDR1 SGHRS and CDR2 YFSETQ. CDR3 length: 16 amino acids. V shed 4 bases and J shed 0 bases, with 11 bases lying between them. The CDR3 here is CASSAGHSSYNSPLHF. The DNA for the CDR3 is TGCGCCAGCAGCGCGGGACATAGCTCCTATAATTCACCCCTCCACTTT.

The genes are TRBV6-1 and TRBJ1-6; D might be TRBD1 (6 bases). The CDR3 sequence is 16 residues long. The germline V gene encodes CDR1 MNHNS and CDR2 SASEGT. The V gene lost 4 bases and the J gene lost 0 bases, with 10 bases spanning the gap. CDR3: CASSGDIRSYNSPLHF. The DNA for the CDR3 is TGTGCCAGCAGTGGGGACATCCGCTCCTATAATTCACCCCTCCACTTT.

The chain employs TRBV12-5 and TRBJ1-4; unclear D gene. The V end was cut by 1 base, the J end by 5 bases, with 8 bases between. This CDR3 is 14 amino acids long. Per the germline V gene, CDR1 is LGHNT and CDR2 is FRNRAP. Here the CDR3 reads CASGLGRDNEKLFF. DNA of the CDR3: TGTGCTAGTGGTTTGGGCAGAGACAATGAAAAACTGTTTTTT.

V and J are TRBV5-4 and TRBJ2-2, with TRBD1 matching over 7 bases. CDR3 length equals 15 residues. Germline CDR1 is SGHNT and CDR2 is YYREEE (reference sequence). V was clipped by 5 bases and J by 6 bases; unmatched bases: 10. Here the CDR3 reads CASSMRQGFAGELFF. CDR3 coding DNA: TGTGCCAGCAGTATGCGACAGGGATTTGCCGGGGAGCTGTTTTTT.

The chain couples TRBV15 to TRBJ2-7; the D is unclear. The CDR3 runs to 11 residues. Germline V gene lookup returns CDR1 LNHNV and CDR2 YYDKDF (reference sequence). The V end was cut by 4 bases, the J end by 3 bases, with 4 bases between. CDR3 amino acids: CATSTYYEQYF. Here the CDR3 DNA reads TGTGCCACCAGCACCTACTACGAGCAGTACTTC.

This clone was counted between two and nine times. CDR3 region: CASSLEVNYGYTF. CDR3 DNA sequence: TGTGCCAGCAGCTTGGAGGTTAACTATGGCTACACCTTC. The chain combines TRBV5-8 with TRBJ1-2; D is unclear. This CDR3 comprises 13 residues. V was shortened by 0 bases and J by 1 base, with 4 bases between the two germline ends. CDR1 and CDR2 from the germline V gene are SGHTS and YDEGEE.

The CDR3 nucleotides read TGTGCCAGCAGTTTACAGGAGACAGATACGCAGTATTTT. It is translated as CASSLQETDTQYF. The V and J genes are TRBV6-1 and TRBJ2-3, with D possibly matching TRBD1 (5 bases). The germline CDR1 and CDR2 sequences are MNHNS and SASEGT. The ends were cut back, 5 bases at V and 3 bases at J, with 9 bases in the middle. This CDR3 contains 13 residues.

This sequence joins TRBV4-2 and TRBJ2-3; 13 bases match TRBD2. The germline CDR1 and CDR2 sequences are LGHNA and YNFKEQ. J gave up 5 bases and V 2 bases, and 4 bases lay outside the gene matches. The CDR3 runs 16 residues. CDR3 region: CASSQSGTSGEDTQYF. CDR3 DNA sequence: TGTGCCAGCAGCCAATCCGGGACTAGCGGGGAAGATACGCAGTATTTT.

V usage is TRBV11-3 and J usage is TRBJ1-2; TRBD1 matches at 8 bases. Trimming cost V 5 bases and J 3 bases; bases outside gene matches: 2. In germline, CDR1 is SGHNT, CDR2 YENEEA. This CDR3 spans 13 amino acids. In nucleotides, the CDR3 is TGTGCCAGCAGCCCGGGACAGGACTATGGCTACACCTTC. It yields the protein CASSPGQDYGYTF.

This sequence joins TRBV9 and TRBJ2-3; D is unclear. The V end lost 0 bases, the J end lost 0 bases, and 11 bases lay between the germline ends. The CDR3 sequence is 16 residues long. Germline CDR1 and CDR2: SGDLS and YYNGEE. CDR3 DNA sequence: TGTGCCAGCAGCGTAGCGGGCCCCCCTAGCACAGATACGCAGTATTTT. Translating it yields CASSVAGPPSTDTQYF.

This chain joins TRBV5-1 and TRBJ2-1, with TRBD2 matching over 8 bases. CDR3 size: 16 residues. Trimming at V came to 0 bases and at J to 0 bases, leaving 2 bases not matched to a gene. Germline values: CDR1 SGHRS, CDR2 YFSETQ. CDR3 bases: TGCGCCAGCAGCTTGGCGGGGACTAGCTCCTACAATGAGCAGTTCTTC. Translating gives CASSLAGTSSYNEQFF.

The chain carries TRBV5-6 and TRBJ2-2; 9 bases fit TRBD1. After removal of 1 base from V and 5 bases from J, the junction contained 3 bases not matched to a gene. The CDR3 covers 15 residues. Looked up from germline, CDR1 is SGHDT and CDR2 is YYEEEE. In nucleotides, the CDR3 is TGTGCCAGCAGCTTGAAACAGGGGGCGACCGGGGAGCTGTTTTTT. This encodes CASSLKQGATGELFF. The variable domain in full, completed from reference TRBV5-6 and TRBJ2-2, reads DAGVTQSPTHLIKTRGQQVTLRCSPKSGHDTVSWYQQALGQGPQFIFQYYEEEERQRGNFPDRFSGHQFPNYSSELNVNALLLGDSALYLCASSLKQGATGELFFGEGSRLTVL.

This clone was seen once. This chain links TRBV5-5 with TRBJ2-7; D remains unclear. The germline CDR1 and CDR2 sequences are SGHKS and YYEKEE (reference sequence). This CDR3 is built from 11 residues. V was pared by 2 bases and J by 5 bases, with 5 bases between. The DNA of the CDR3 is TGTGCCAGCAGCTTTTGGCACGAGCAGTACTTC. Protein product: CASSFWHEQYF.

This chain links TRBV27 with TRBJ2-1; unclear D gene. Germline V CDR1 and CDR2: MNHEY, SMNVEV (reference sequence). This CDR3 comprises 16 residues. V lost 7 bases and J lost 0, with 16 bases in between. CDR3 in amino acids: CASTLRAPSSYNEQFF. The CDR3 DNA is TGTGCCAGCACCCTCCGGGCTCCGAGCTCCTACAATGAGCAGTTCTTC.

This chain joins TRBV6-5 and TRBJ1-3, with a possible D match to TRBD1 (6 bases). CDR1 and CDR2 from the germline V gene are MNHEY and SVGAGI. The CDR3 spans 15 residues. V was trimmed by 5 bases and J by 0 bases, leaving 11 bases between them. The CDR3 loop is CASSRTAYSGNTIYF. In nucleotides, the CDR3 is TGTGCCAGCAGTCGGACAGCCTACTCTGGAAACACCATATATTTT.

This clone was seen a handful of times. The CDR3 DNA reads as TGTGCCAGCAAACCTCTCCCGGGGGAGAGTCGGGACACTGAAGCTTTCTTT. Its translation is CASKPLPGESRDTEAFF. V gene TRBV27 combines with J gene TRBJ1-1, with D possibly matching TRBD1 (5 bases). Between the trimmed V and J ends, which lost 7 bases and 3 bases, there was a span of 24 bases. Per the germline V gene, CDR1 is MNHEY and CDR2 is SMNVEV (reference sequence). The CDR3 covers 17 residues.

The rearrangement uses TRBV6-5 and TRBJ1-2; perhaps TRBD1 as D (6 bases). The CDR3 is 13 amino acids. Germline values: CDR1 MNHEY, CDR2 SVGAGI. With 10 bases removed from V and 4 bases from J, the gap between germline ends came to 16 bases. The CDR3 loop is CATHIGGGYGYTF. CDR3 DNA: TGTGCCACCCATATTGGGGGCGGCTATGGCTACACCTTC.

The chain employs TRBV2 and TRBJ1-5; maybe TRBD1 (5 bases). The CDR3 has 12 residues. Per germline, CDR1 SNHLY and CDR2 FYNNEI. Trimming left V 7 bases short and J 9 bases short, with 13 bases between. CDR3 residues: CASKDNHPPQHF. CDR3 DNA: TGTGCCAGCAAGGACAATCACCCGCCCCAGCATTTT.